Detailed here is one T cell receptor (beta chain). Its antigen is unknown. At least 7 million PBMCs were isolated per sample. This entry comes from a study of blood T cells in healthy people across ages. Whole-study findings and limits: Observed TCR beta diversity per million T cells went down as age went up. This fall followed a roughly linear course with age. No one knew whether donors had CMV, which possibly confounded expanded clonotype changes.

Combining a sample-barcoded 5' primer with a J-beta primer mix, a second PCR ran for roughly 7 to 11 cycles. All cDNA molecules were each tagged by a template-switch adaptor with 12 random nucleotides. TCRdb reprocessed the 5' RACE reads via MiXCR and lists one record per CDR3 protein. The sample contains some 710,000 distinct CDR3 sequences, about a fifth of which appear only once. Trimming pared 10 bases from V and 2 bases from J, leaving 19 bases between. The CDR3 length is 15 residues. Germline values: CDR1 MDHEN, CDR2 SYDVKM. The TCR sequence derives from a man in his 70s in good health. This chain joins TRBV28 and TRBJ2-3; D not certain. Sequenced input: blood. The CDR3 reads CATQSSRMPTDTQYF. CDR3 coding DNA: TGTGCCACCCAAAGTAGTCGCATGCCCACAGATACGCAGTATTTT.